These 28 T cell receptor beta chains were all obtained from the same sample, sequenced in a study of blood T cell repertoires in COVID-19. The assay was immunoSEQ multiplex PCR, and TCRdb's table has in-frame clones only and misses some. The sample contains about 70,000 clones, approximately 86% of which appear only once. Sequenced sample: peripheral blood. All receptors come from a human donor in a cohort sampled during active COVID-19.

The gene calls are TRBV2 and TRBJ1-5; 9 bases are shared with TRBD1. In germline, CDR1 is SNHLY, CDR2 FYNNEI. Trimming cost V 10 bases and J 2 bases; bases outside gene matches: 9. The CDR3 loop spans 15 amino acids. In DNA, the CDR3 is TGTGCCAACCCGGGACAGGGTTGGGGCAATCAGCCCCAGCATTTT. The encoded protein is CANPGQGWGNQPQHF.

This clone turned up a few times. CDR3 protein: CASSHRGQLYEQYF. The DNA of the CDR3 is TGTGCCAGCAGCCACCGGGGACAGCTCTACGAGCAGTACTTC. The genes are TRBV6-6 and TRBJ2-7; 7 bases map to TRBD1. CDR1 and CDR2 (germline): MNHNY, SVGAGI (reference sequence). The CDR3 spans 14 residues. V lost 6 bases to trimming and J lost 3 bases; unmatched junction nucleotides: 8.

The chain has TRBV15 and TRBJ1-2, with 8 bases that match TRBD1. The V segment lost 5 bases and the J segment 6 bases; nucleotides outside the gene matches: 11. There are 15 residues in the CDR3. Per the germline V gene, CDR1 is LNHNV and CDR2 is YYDKDF (reference sequence). CDR3 residues: CATSGNNRGSNGYTF. Here the CDR3 DNA reads TGTGCCACCAGCGGAAACAACAGGGGGAGTAATGGCTACACCTTC.

This rearrangement joins TRBV7-9 to TRBJ1-4; possible D gene TRBD1, 6 bases. V lost 1 base and J lost 3, with 15 bases in between. This CDR3 region has 17 residues. The germline CDR1 and CDR2 sequences are SEHNR and FQNEAQ (reference sequence). The CDR3 reads CASSLGSKQGANEKLFF. The CDR3 nucleotides read TGTGCCAGCAGCTTAGGATCAAAACAGGGAGCTAATGAAAAACTGTTTTTT.

The chain recombines TRBV5-8 with TRBJ2-5; 9 nucleotides match TRBD1. Germline V gives CDR1 SGHTS, CDR2 YDEGEE. This CDR3 region has 14 residues. Unmatched junction bases numbered 3, after V lost 2 bases and J lost 4 bases. The CDR3 nucleotides are TGTGCCAGCAGCTTCAACAGGGGGCGAGAGACCCAGTACTTC. It codes for CASSFNRGRETQYF.

The chain combines TRBV19 with TRBJ2-2, with TRBD1 matching over 9 bases. CDR3 size: 15 residues. V shed 6 bases and J 7 bases; nucleotides not matched to a gene: 9. Looked up from germline, CDR1 is LNHDA and CDR2 is SQIVND (reference sequence). CDR3: CASSLTTGGYGELFF. The DNA of the CDR3 is TGTGCCAGTAGCCTTACGACAGGGGGATACGGGGAGCTGTTTTTT.

This chain links TRBV7-9 with TRBJ2-3; perhaps TRBD2 as D (6 bases). The CDR3 is 15 residues long. Trimming removed 1 base from V and 4 bases from J, with 12 bases in between. Germline V gives CDR1 SEHNR, CDR2 FQNEAQ (reference sequence). The CDR3 region has the DNA TGTGCCAGCAGCTTAGGCGGGGATCCCGCAGATACGCAGTATTTT. This codes for CASSLGGDPADTQYF.

The chain recombines TRBV2 with TRBJ1-6; D is perhaps TRBD1 (6 bases). Germline lookup yields CDR1 SNHLY and CDR2 FYNNEI. V lost 4 bases and J 9 bases, leaving 7 bases between the germline ends. This CDR3 spans 12 amino acids. The CDR3 coding sequence is TGTGCCAGCAGTGGGGGGCGTTCACCCCTCCACTTT. Its protein product is CASSGGRSPLHF.

The rearrangement links TRBV6-5 to TRBJ1-5, with TRBD1 matching over 11 bases. The junction had 6 bases not matched to a gene; V was cut back by 8 bases and J by 6 bases. The germline CDR1 and CDR2 sequences are MNHEY and SVGAGI. This CDR3 comprises 14 residues. The CDR3 bases are TGTGCCAGCGGGTCGGGACAGGGGGGTCAGCCCCAGCATTTT. Translated, it gives CASGSGQGGQPQHF.

The genes are TRBV7-8 and TRBJ1-2; D perhaps matches TRBD1 (6 bases). Germline assignment: CDR1 SGHVS and CDR2 FQNEAQ. Trimming took 0 bases from V and 7 from J, leaving 6 bases between them. CDR3 length equals 12 residues. The CDR3 region has the DNA TGTGCCAGCAGCTTAGCAGGGGGTGGCTACACCTTC. Translating gives CASSLAGGGYTF.

The V gene is TRBV5-1, the J gene TRBJ1-2; D uncertain. The V gene's germline CDR1 is SGHRS and CDR2 YFSETQ. The CDR3 spans 14 residues. Trimming took 0 bases from V and 3 from J, leaving 9 bases between them. The CDR3 is CASSLVLGDYGYTF. CDR3 DNA sequence: TGCGCCAGCAGCTTGGTCCTGGGCGACTATGGCTACACCTTC.

In regard to this clone: This CDR3 is also generated by other DNA sequences in the sample. The chain combines TRBV7-3 with TRBJ2-2; possibly TRBD2 for D (7 bases). The CDR3 extends over 17 amino acids. Germline V lookup: CDR1 SGHTA, CDR2 FQGTGA. The V end was cut by 6 bases, the J end by 2 bases, with 19 bases between. DNA of the CDR3: TGTGCCAGCAGTTTAGAGGGGGGGGGCCGTAACACCGGGGAGCTGTTTTTT. Amino acids: CASSLEGGGRNTGELFF.

The chain combines TRBV7-2 with TRBJ1-4; D might be TRBD1 (6 bases). Trimming took off 1 base at V and 6 bases at J, with 15 bases between the two ends. The CDR3 spans 16 residues. Germline V lookup: CDR1 SGHTA, CDR2 FQGNSA. The CDR3 loop reads CASSLGRGTGYEKLFF. In DNA form, the CDR3 reads TGTGCCAGCAGCTTAGGAAGGGGGACGGGCTATGAAAAACTGTTTTTT.

Only a few counts were recorded for this clone. The V gene is TRBV4-2, the J gene TRBJ2-6, with D perhaps matching TRBD2 (7 bases). The CDR3 loop spans 18 amino acids. Germline V gene lookup returns CDR1 LGHNA and CDR2 YNFKEQ. Trimming removed 5 bases from V and 1 base from J, with 18 bases in between. CDR3 sequence reads: CASSSTGRAQSGANVLTF. CDR3 in DNA: TGTGCCAGCAGCTCTACAGGGAGGGCCCAATCTGGGGCCAACGTCCTGACTTTC.

V gene TRBV3-1 (or the pseudogene TRBV3-2) combines with J gene TRBJ2-3; D ambiguous. Germline loops: CDR1 LGHDT, CDR2 YNNKEL (reference sequence). Trimming pared 3 bases from V and 5 bases from J, leaving 12 bases between. This CDR3 has 14 residues. For the CDR3, the DNA is TGTGCCAGCAGCCAGGGCAACCTCGGAGATACGCAGTATTTT. It specifies CASSQGNLGDTQYF.

The chain combines TRBV11-2 with TRBJ2-3, with 10 bases identical to TRBD1. Trimming removed 5 bases from V and 2 bases from J; junction bases left unmatched: 10. CDR3 length: 17 amino acids. Germline values: CDR1 SGHAT, CDR2 FQNNGV. The CDR3 nucleotides are TGTGCCAGCAGCCTGACAGGGGGCCTATATTACACAGATACGCAGTATTTT. Its translation is CASSLTGGLYYTDTQYF.

The CDR3 region has the DNA TGTGCCAGCAGCTTAGGAAGGGGAGGGGAGACCCAGTACTTC. Protein: CASSLGRGGETQYF. V and J are TRBV7-7 and TRBJ2-5, with 7 bases that match TRBD2. The CDR3 length is 14 residues. Germline CDR1 and CDR2: SSHAT and FNYEAQ (reference sequence). The ends lost 1 base at V and 5 bases at J; junction bases unmatched: 4.

This sequence joins TRBV6-6 and TRBJ1-1, with a tentative D call TRBD1 (6 bases). This CDR3 contains 11 residues. Germline CDR1 reads MNHNY; CDR2 reads SVGAGI (reference sequence). Trimming took 6 bases from V and 7 from J, leaving 9 bases between them. The CDR3 spells CASSRDNEAFF. Written as DNA, the CDR3 is TGTGCCAGCAGCCGGGACAATGAAGCTTTCTTT.

This chain joins TRBV7-3 and TRBJ1-1; the D is unclear. Deletions cut 0 bases from V and 6 bases from J, with 8 bases between. CDR1 is SGHTA, CDR2 FQGTGA, per germline. The CDR3 sequence is 13 residues long. CDR3 nucleotides: TGTGCCAGCAGCTTAACGCGGGAGTCTGAAGCTTTCTTT. Amino acids: CASSLTRESEAFF. Together with reference TRBV7-3 and TRBJ1-1, the CDR3 gives the full variable domain: GAGVSQTPSNKVTEKGKYVELRCDPISGHTALYWYRQSLGQGPEFLIYFQGTGAADDSGLPNDRFFAVRPEGSVSTLKIQRTERGDSAVYLCASSLTRESEAFFGQGTRLTVV.

This clone was seen more than once but under ten times. The chain links TRBV5-5 to TRBJ1-1; 9 positions match TRBD1. The V gene's germline CDR1 is SGHKS and CDR2 YYEKEE (reference sequence). This CDR3 is 14 amino acids long. The V gene end was trimmed by 2 bases and the J gene end by 4 bases; junction bases not matched to a gene: 3. The CDR3 sequence is CASSLQQGATEAFF. CDR3 DNA: TGTGCCAGCAGCTTACAACAGGGGGCCACTGAAGCTTTCTTT.

In its sample, this clone was seen a few times. V usage is TRBV5-6 and J usage is TRBJ2-7; 7 nucleotides line up with TRBD2. The ends lost 0 bases at V and 3 bases at J; junction bases unmatched: 3. The germline V gene has CDR1 SGHDT and CDR2 YYEEEE. The CDR3 runs to 14 residues. The CDR3 loop reads CASSLGLAVYEQYF. CDR3 sequence (DNA): TGTGCCAGCAGCTTGGGACTAGCTGTCTACGAGCAGTACTTC. Using reference TRBV5-6 and TRBJ2-7 for the parts outside the CDR3, the full variable domain is DAGVTQSPTHLIKTRGQQVTLRCSPKSGHDTVSWYQQALGQGPQFIFQYYEEEERQRGNFPDRFSGHQFPNYSSELNVNALLLGDSALYLCASSLGLAVYEQYFGPGTRLTVT.

The rearrangement joins TRBV7-6 to TRBJ1-1; D uncertain. This CDR3 has 13 amino acids. Per the germline V gene, CDR1 is SGHVS and CDR2 is FNYEAQ. V lost 4 bases to trimming and J lost 11 bases, with 17 bases between them. CDR3 loop: CASSSLASLRAFF. The CDR3 coding sequence is TGTGCCAGCAGCTCCCTAGCGTCCCTTCGGGCTTTCTTT.

The CDR3 here is CASSVVSGDNSPLHF. The CDR3 DNA is TGTGCCAGCAGCGTAGTTTCGGGGGACAATTCACCCCTCCACTTT. The gene calls are TRBV9 and TRBJ1-6; possible D gene TRBD1, 5 bases. Trimming pared 0 bases from V and 7 bases from J, leaving 11 bases between. The CDR3 length is 15 residues. CDR1 and CDR2 (germline): SGDLS, YYNGEE.

This chain uses TRBV30 with TRBJ1-6, with D possibly TRBD1 on 5 matching bases. Trimming removed 2 bases at V and 4 bases at J, with 9 bases between. This CDR3 spans 14 amino acids. Looked up from germline, CDR1 is GTSNPN and CDR2 is SVGIG (reference sequence). The CDR3 DNA is TGTGCCTGGAGTCGACAGCAATATAATTCACCCCTCCACTTT. Its protein product is CAWSRQQYNSPLHF.

This rearrangement joins TRBV4-1 to TRBJ2-7; 12 nucleotides match TRBD2. This CDR3 comprises 18 residues. Trimming at V came to 1 base and at J to 2 bases, leaving 9 bases not matched to a gene. CDR1 MGHRA and CDR2 YSYEKL come from the germline V gene. The CDR3 DNA reads TGCGCCAGCAGCCAAGCCCCGCGACTAGCGGGGGTTACCTACGAGCAGTACTTC. Translating it yields CASSQAPRLAGVTYEQYF.

This clone has just a few counts. This chain links TRBV2 with TRBJ1-2; 8 bases are a match to TRBD1. This CDR3 has 13 residues. V shed 5 bases, J shed 6 bases, and the junction held 5 bases outside the gene matches. Germline V gene lookup returns CDR1 SNHLY and CDR2 FYNNEI. The CDR3 loop reads CASSWTGQNGYTF. The CDR3, as DNA: TGTGCCAGCAGTTGGACAGGGCAGAATGGCTACACCTTC.

The genes are TRBV6-6 and TRBJ1-2; maybe TRBD1 (6 bases). Per the germline V gene, CDR1 is MNHNY and CDR2 is SVGAGI (reference sequence). This CDR3 is built from 15 residues. Trimming removed 4 bases at V and 4 bases at J, with 16 bases between. The chain's CDR3 is CASSSSGVPPYGYTF. The CDR3 DNA sequence: TGTGCCAGCAGTTCCTCAGGGGTTCCACCCTATGGCTACACCTTC.

The chain's CDR3 is CASSPLRGTNLIDTQYF. The CDR3 nucleotides read TGTGCCAGCTCACCTCTACGGGGGACCAACTTAATAGATACGCAGTATTTT. The V call is TRBV18, the J call TRBJ2-3; the D gene is possibly TRBD2 (6 bases). The length of the CDR3 is 17 residues. V was pared by 3 bases and J by 5 bases, with 21 bases between. Germline CDR1 reads KGHSH; CDR2 reads LQKENI.